Listed here are 10 T cell receptor beta chains from one sample, sequenced in a study of graft-versus-host responses after intestinal transplantation. The table came from immunoSEQ multiplex PCR; TCRdb's copy has only in-frame clones and leaves some out. Of 75,000 to 100,000 clones listed, 75% to 95% are singletons. These receptors lack a known antigen. The sample consisted of unstimulated CD4+ T cells sorted from spleen or lymph node cells, taken before transplant. Receptors originate from a human donor who was the organ donor for an intestinal transplant.

The chain has TRBV19 and TRBJ1-5; the D is unclear. Trimming cost V 3 bases and J 4 bases, with 16 bases left between them. The CDR3 has 16 amino acids. Germline V gene sequence: CDR1 LNHDA, CDR2 SQIVND (reference sequence). The CDR3 region has the DNA TGTGCCAGTAGTATCTTACCGGGAGCGAGAAATCAGCCCCAGCATTTT. Encoded protein: CASSILPGARNQPQHF.

J is TRBJ2-3 and V is TRBV6-1; possibly TRBD2 for D (6 bases). V lost 3 bases, J lost 2 bases, and 9 bases lay in between. Germline V gene data show CDR1 as MNHNS and CDR2 as SASEGT. The CDR3 contains 14 residues. The CDR3 reads CASSDGTVTDTQYF. The CDR3 nucleotides read TGTGCCAGCAGTGACGGGACTGTCACAGATACGCAGTATTTT.

The rearrangement joins TRBV19 to TRBJ2-7; 7 positions match TRBD2. The CDR3 is 16 residues long. CDR1 and CDR2 from the germline V gene are LNHDA and SQIVND (reference sequence). The V gene end was trimmed by 5 bases and the J gene end by 0 bases; junction bases not matched to a gene: 10. The CDR3 bases are TGTGCCAGTAGTCCCCAGGGAGGGACGGGCTCCTACGAGCAGTACTTC. Translating it yields CASSPQGGTGSYEQYF.

The V and J genes are TRBV7-2 and TRBJ1-5; TRBD1 agrees at 9 bases. The V and J ends lost 1 base and 9 bases, in that order; junction bases with no gene match: 7. The germline gives CDR1 SGHTA, CDR2 FQGNSA. CDR3 length equals 15 residues. Here the CDR3 reads CASSLGDRVGSPQHF. In DNA form, the CDR3 reads TGTGCCAGCAGCTTAGGGGACAGGGTGGGGTCGCCCCAGCATTTT. Full variable domain (missing parts from reference TRBV7-2 and TRBJ1-5): GAGVSQSPSNKVTEKGKDVELRCDPISGHTALYWYRQSLGQGLEFLIYFQGNSAPDKSGLPSDRFSAERTGGSVSTLTIQRTQQEDSAVYLCASSLGDRVGSPQHFGDGTRLSIL.

The V and J genes are TRBV4-1 and TRBJ1-1; 7 nucleotides line up with TRBD1. V lost 2 bases and J lost 0; bases outside the gene matches: 3. CDR1 and CDR2 (germline): MGHRA, YSYEKL. The CDR3 has 15 residues. The chain's CDR3 is CASSQPTGMNTEAFF. CDR3 in DNA: TGCGCCAGCAGCCAACCGACAGGGATGAACACTGAAGCTTTCTTT.

The V call is TRBV5-1, the J call TRBJ1-1, with 10 bases identical to TRBD1. Trimming took 0 bases from V and 4 from J; bases not matched to a gene: 0. Per the germline V gene, CDR1 is SGHRS and CDR2 is YFSETQ. The CDR3 is 14 residues long. The CDR3 DNA reads as TGCGCCAGCAGCTTGGGGGACAGGGGCACTGAAGCTTTCTTT. Its protein product is CASSLGDRGTEAFF. The entire variable domain, with the rest obtained from reference TRBV5-1 and TRBJ1-1, is as follows: KAGVTQTPRYLIKTRGQQVTLSCSPISGHRSVSWYQQTPGQGLQFLFEYFSETQRNKGNFPGRFSGRQFSNSRSEMNVSTLELGDSALYLCASSLGDRGTEAFFGQGTRLTVV.

The chain recombines TRBV5-1 with TRBJ1-2, with no clear D. The CDR3 is made up of 14 amino acids. Germline CDR1 and CDR2: SGHRS and YFSETQ. The V end was cut by 7 bases, the J end by 0 bases, with 13 bases between. In DNA form, the CDR3 reads TGCGCCAGCCGGGGTGGACCTACTAACTATGGCTACACCTTC. Its protein is CASRGGPTNYGYTF.

The rearrangement uses TRBV7-9 and TRBJ1-1; D remains unclear. The CDR3 extends over 12 amino acids. Germline-derived CDR1 and CDR2 are SEHNR and FQNEAQ (reference sequence). V lost 5 bases to trimming and J lost 6 bases, with 10 bases between them. The CDR3 DNA reads as TGTGCCAGCAGCCTCCCCGGGGCTGAAGCTTTCTTT. Encoded protein: CASSLPGAEAFF.

The gene calls are TRBV4-3 and TRBJ2-7; 7 bases align to TRBD2. CDR3 length: 16 amino acids. Germline CDR1 is LGHNA and CDR2 is YSLEER. J lost 4 bases, V lost 0 bases, and 9 bases had no gene match. The CDR3 sequence: CASSQDLGRGWYEQYF. In DNA, the CDR3 is TGCGCCAGCAGCCAAGATCTGGGGCGGGGGTGGTACGAGCAGTACTTC.

The V and J genes are TRBV19 and TRBJ1-4, with 7 nucleotides matching TRBD1. V was clipped by 1 base and J by 8 bases; unmatched bases: 7. The CDR3 contains 15 residues. Germline loops: CDR1 LNHDA, CDR2 SQIVND (reference sequence). The CDR3 sequence: CASSIGGTANEKLFF. The CDR3, as DNA: TGTGCCAGTAGTATAGGAGGGACAGCGAACGAAAAACTGTTTTTT.